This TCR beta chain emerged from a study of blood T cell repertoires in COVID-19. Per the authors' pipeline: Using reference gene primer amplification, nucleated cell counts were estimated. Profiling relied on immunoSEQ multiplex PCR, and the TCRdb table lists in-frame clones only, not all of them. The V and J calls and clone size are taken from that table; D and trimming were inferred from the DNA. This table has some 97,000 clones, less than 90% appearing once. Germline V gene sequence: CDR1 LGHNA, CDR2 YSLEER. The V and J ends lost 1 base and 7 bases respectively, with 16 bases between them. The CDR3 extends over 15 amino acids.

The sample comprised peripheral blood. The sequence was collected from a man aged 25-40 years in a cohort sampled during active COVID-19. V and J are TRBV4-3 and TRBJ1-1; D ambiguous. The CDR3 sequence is CASSQGTGRGSEAFF. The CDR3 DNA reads TGCGCCAGCAGCCAAGGAACGGGTCGAGGGAGTGAAGCTTTCTTT.